This T cell receptor beta chain was sequenced in a study of blood T cell repertoires in COVID-19. Study details: Spain, Italy and the United States supplied samples that represented acute and convalescent COVID-19.

Per the original methods: Cell counts per sample came from amplifying reference gene primers. Some clones are missing from TCRdb's copy, which holds only in-frame ones; the method was immunoSEQ multiplex PCR. V and J calls plus clone size are reproduced from that table; the DNA served to infer D and trimming. The repertoire holds approximately 14,000 clones, with 81% as singletons. CDR3 length: 15 amino acids. The clonotype comes from a human donor in a cohort sampled during active COVID-19. The V gene is TRBV21-1, the J gene TRBJ2-1; whether TRBD2, the table's D call, matches the DNA was not checked. TRBV21-1 is reported as a pseudogene. The source material was peripheral blood. The CDR3 protein is CASSKQGTRDNEQFF. In DNA form, the CDR3 reads TGTGCCAGCAGCAAACAGGGGACTAGGGACAATGAGCAGTTCTTC.